This T cell receptor beta chain originates from a study of response to subunit inactivated influenza vaccine. General study points: Each seasonal influenza vaccination, the authors suggested, recruits few new T cells.

The ends were cut back, 7 bases at V and 1 base at J, with 17 bases in the middle. Germline V gene lookup returns CDR1 MNHNS and CDR2 SASEGT. The CDR3 extends over 16 amino acids. TCRdb re-called the RT-PCR reads with MiXCR, one entry per CDR3 protein. The sample has more than 600,000 distinct CDR3 sequences, about 18% seen once. In the case of this clonotype: Its antigen is as yet unknown.

The TCR comes from a man aged 50 to 59 who received an inactivated influenza vaccine. This chain links TRBV6-1 with TRBJ1-5; D remains unclear. This material consisted of PBMCs from blood, taken more than 4 days after vaccination. Here the CDR3 reads CASKVFPGGSNQPQHF. CDR3 nucleotide sequence: TGTGCCAGCAAGGTATTTCCTGGAGGAAGCAATCAGCCCCAGCATTTT.